This TCR beta chain was documented in a study of cytomegalovirus exposure and HLA in healthy donors. Whole-study findings and limits: Cytomegalovirus-associated TCR beta chains were listed, numbering 150 to 200. The number of N-insertions in an Asian-associated ancestry cluster was reportedly below the roughly 700-donor mean in a later analysis.

This CDR3 has 15 amino acids. V shed 6 bases, J shed 1 base, and the junction held 5 bases outside the gene matches. Per germline, CDR1 MNHEY and CDR2 SVGAGI. The PCR made use of 60 Vbeta and 13 Jbeta primers. As handled by the study authors: A later analysis counted roughly 74 million unique TCR beta chains, roughly 11 million shared. TCRdb's table, derived via immunoSEQ multiplex PCR, lists solely in-frame clones and lacks some. The V and J calls and the clone size are those of that table, but D and trimming were determined from the DNA. Among roughly 160,000 clones listed, less than 85% were seen once. This clone occurred a few times. Its antigen is not known.

The sequence came from a man aged 55 to 70 in good health and CMV-seronegative. This chain uses TRBV6-5 with TRBJ2-2; 7 bases align to TRBD2. Sequenced input: PBMCs. CDR3 residues: CASRRTRENTGELFF. DNA of the CDR3: TGTGCCAGCAGACGGACTAGAGAGAACACCGGGGAGCTGTTTTTT.